This entry lists 2 T cell receptor beta chains sequenced from one sample in a study of cytomegalovirus exposure and HLA in healthy donors. PCR employed 60 Vbeta and 13 Jbeta primers. TCRdb's copy holds only in-frame clones and misses some; the assay was immunoSEQ multiplex PCR. The sample yields 100,000 to 150,000 clones, 75% to 80% seen once. Sequenced sample: PBMCs. The receptors stem from a woman between 40 and 50 years old in good health and CMV-seronegative.

The chain uses TRBV6-1 and TRBJ1-2; TRBD1 matches at 8 bases. V lost 3 bases and J lost 7; bases outside the gene matches: 10. This CDR3 has 15 residues. CDR1 and CDR2 (germline): MNHNS, SASEGT. The CDR3 nucleotides read TGTGCCAGCAGTGATCAGTGGGGGACAGGAGGTGGCTACACCTTC. The encoded protein is CASSDQWGTGGGYTF.

The chain links TRBV7-8 to TRBJ1-2; no clear D gene. This CDR3 contains 14 residues. Trimming removed 5 bases at V and 5 bases at J, with 15 bases between. Germline V gives CDR1 SGHVS, CDR2 FQNEAQ. Here the CDR3 DNA reads TGTGCCAGCAGCCGGAACCCCGGCGGTTATGGCTACACCTTC. It encodes CASSRNPGGYGYTF.